The 23 T cell receptor beta chains given below trace back to one sample, sequenced in a study of blood T cell repertoires in COVID-19. Here immunoSEQ multiplex PCR was the method, and the copy in TCRdb shows in-frame clones only, minus some. The sample has approximately 330,000 clones; 87% are singletons. Sequencing input: peripheral blood. Receptor source: a man younger than 45 with COVID-19, enrolled during active disease.

This chain joins TRBV6-1 and TRBJ2-2, with 7 bases matching TRBD1. CDR3 size: 16 residues. V lost 1 base, J lost 6 bases, and 8 bases stayed unmatched. CDR1 MNHNS and CDR2 SASEGT come from the germline V gene. The CDR3 DNA reads TGTGCCAGCAGTGAAGATCTGGGCAGGGGGTCCGGGGAGCTGTTTTTT. This codes for CASSEDLGRGSGELFF.

The chain combines TRBV4-2 with TRBJ2-7, with 10 positions matching TRBD1. The CDR3 is made up of 15 amino acids. V shed 4 bases and J 5 bases; nucleotides not matched to a gene: 8. Germline V gene sequence: CDR1 LGHNA, CDR2 YNFKEQ. The DNA of the CDR3 is TGTGCCAGCAGCCCCTCCGGGACAGGGGATGACGAGCAGTACTTC. Protein product: CASSPSGTGDDEQYF.

The chain combines TRBV7-2 with TRBJ2-3; a weak D match, TRBD1 (6 bases). Between the trimmed V and J ends, which lost 5 bases and 4 bases, there was a span of 16 bases. The CDR3 sequence is 15 residues long. In germline, CDR1 is SGHTA, CDR2 FQGNSA. DNA for the CDR3: TGTGCCAGCAGCAGGGACAACCCATGGTCAGATACGCAGTATTTT. Protein: CASSRDNPWSDTQYF.

The chain carries TRBV6-5 and TRBJ1-5; D uncertain. The germline CDR1 and CDR2 sequences are MNHEY and SVGAGI. V was cut by 5 bases and J by 4 bases, with 12 bases left in between. The CDR3 length is 14 residues. The CDR3 bases are TGTGCCAGCAGTATCAGATGGCAGAATCAGCCCCAGCATTTT. Residues: CASSIRWQNQPQHF.

The chain is built from TRBV19 and TRBJ2-1; possible D gene TRBD1, 5 bases. CDR3 length equals 13 residues. The V end was cut by 1 base, the J end by 7 bases, with 8 bases between. Germline loops: CDR1 LNHDA, CDR2 SQIVND (reference sequence). CDR3 nucleotides: TGTGCCAGTAGTATAGGTAGGGGTAATGAGCAGTTCTTC. It translates to CASSIGRGNEQFF.

The chain recombines TRBV4-3 with TRBJ2-4; 8 bases fit TRBD1. The CDR3 is 14 amino acids. CDR1 is LGHNA and CDR2 is YSLEER in the germline V gene. J gave up 6 bases and V 4 bases, and 5 bases lay outside the gene matches. The chain's CDR3 is CASSPRGHSNIQYF. In nucleotides, the CDR3 is TGCGCCAGCAGCCCCAGGGGGCACTCAAACATTCAGTACTTC.

This clone was picked up one time. CDR3 in DNA: TGTGCCAGCAGCTGGGGACAGGGGGCAGTGAATGAAGCTTTCTTT. Its protein product is CASSWGQGAVNEAFF. The rearrangement links TRBV5-5 to TRBJ1-1; 12 bases fit TRBD1. Germline V gene data show CDR1 as SGHKS and CDR2 as YYEKEE (reference sequence). This CDR3 contains 15 residues. J was trimmed by 7 bases and V by 3 bases; bases with no gene match: 7.

The chain recombines TRBV4-1 with TRBJ2-7, with 12 bases lining up with TRBD2. Trimming removed 4 bases from V and 6 bases from J; junction bases left unmatched: 7. This CDR3 contains 15 residues. Germline-derived CDR1 and CDR2 are MGHRA and YSYEKL. The CDR3 here is CASSPLAGGPSEQYF. For the CDR3, the DNA is TGCGCCAGCAGCCCCCTAGCGGGAGGGCCGTCCGAGCAGTACTTC.

DNA for the CDR3: TGTGCCAGTAGGACGGGTTACCCGACCGACACAGATACGCAGTATTTT. The encoded protein is CASRTGYPTDTDTQYF. This sequence joins TRBV19 and TRBJ2-3; D ambiguous. With 6 bases removed from V and 2 bases from J, the gap between germline ends came to 18 bases. Looked up from germline, CDR1 is LNHDA and CDR2 is SQIVND (reference sequence). The CDR3 spans 16 residues.

The chain combines TRBV6-5 with TRBJ1-6; 7 bases align to TRBD1. The germline V gene has CDR1 MNHEY and CDR2 SVGAGI. The CDR3 extends over 15 amino acids. Losses at the gene ends were 2 bases for V and 4 bases for J; bases not matched to a gene: 2. This chain's CDR3 is CASSYQGQYNSPLHF. The CDR3 DNA reads as TGTGCCAGCAGTTACCAGGGACAGTATAATTCACCCCTCCACTTT.

This clone was observed a single time. The chain has TRBV7-6 and TRBJ1-1, with D perhaps matching TRBD1 (6 bases). The V gene's germline CDR1 is SGHVS and CDR2 FNYEAQ. This CDR3 is 15 amino acids long. The germline V and J ends were trimmed by 3 bases and 3 bases, with 14 bases remaining between them. The CDR3 region is CASSLYSGVDTEAFF. The CDR3 nucleotides are TGTGCCAGCAGCTTGTACTCAGGGGTCGACACTGAAGCTTTCTTT.

The chain links TRBV29-1 to TRBJ2-7; possibly TRBD2 for D (6 bases). CDR1 is SQVTM and CDR2 is ANQGSEA in the germline V gene. Trimming removed 4 bases at V and 3 bases at J, with 16 bases between. The CDR3 extends over 14 amino acids. The CDR3 is CSVGAPGEDYEQYF. In DNA, the CDR3 is TGCAGCGTTGGGGCTCCGGGGGAGGACTACGAGCAGTACTTC.

This chain joins TRBV7-2 and TRBJ2-5; a weak D match, TRBD2 (5 bases). The V end lost 3 bases, the J end lost 0 bases, and 5 bases lay between the germline ends. CDR3 length: 13 amino acids. Germline V gives CDR1 SGHTA, CDR2 FQGNSA. This chain's CDR3 is CASSLDYQETQYF. CDR3 coding DNA: TGTGCCAGCAGCTTGGACTACCAAGAGACCCAGTACTTC.

J is TRBJ1-1 and V is TRBV7-2, with 7 bases matching TRBD1. Germline V gene lookup returns CDR1 SGHTA and CDR2 FQGNSA. This CDR3 has 14 residues. V dropped 4 bases and J dropped 6; count of bases not matched to a gene: 8. The CDR3 DNA is TGTGCCAGCAGCTCCCAACAGGGGCTCTCTGAAGCTTTCTTT. This encodes CASSSQQGLSEAFF.

Here the CDR3 DNA reads TGTGCCAGCAGCCTAGGGACAGGGGGAAACACCATATATTTT. It is translated as CASSLGTGGNTIYF. This chain links TRBV5-6 with TRBJ1-3, with 9 bases fitting TRBD1. In germline, CDR1 is SGHDT, CDR2 YYEEEE. This CDR3 has 14 amino acids. With V trimmed by 4 bases and J by 4 bases, 3 bases remained unmatched.

The chain combines TRBV18 with TRBJ1-5; D might be TRBD1 (6 bases). The V end was cut by 6 bases, the J end by 8 bases, with 17 bases between. The germline V gene has CDR1 KGHSH and CDR2 LQKENI. The CDR3 is 14 residues long. The chain's CDR3 is CASSYNLQGKPQHF. The CDR3, as DNA: TGTGCCAGCTCGTATAACTTACAGGGAAAGCCCCAGCATTTT.

The chain has TRBV9 and TRBJ2-3, with 7 positions matching TRBD1. V shed 2 bases, J shed 2 bases, and the junction held 11 bases outside the gene matches. CDR3 size: 17 residues. From germline, CDR1 is SGDLS and CDR2 YYNGEE. DNA for the CDR3: TGTGCCAGCAGCGTCCGCCCGACAGGGCCCCCCACAGATACGCAGTATTTT. This codes for CASSVRPTGPPTDTQYF.

V gene TRBV3-1 (or the pseudogene TRBV3-2) combines with J gene TRBJ2-3, with a possible D match to TRBD1 (6 bases). There are 15 residues in the CDR3. In germline, CDR1 is LGHDT, CDR2 YNNKEL (reference sequence). V gave up 5 bases and J gave up 0 bases, with 12 bases separating them. The CDR3 DNA reads as TGTGCCAGCAGCTTACAGGGTTTTAGCACAGATACGCAGTATTTT. Its translation is CASSLQGFSTDTQYF.

This chain links TRBV5-4 with TRBJ2-5; tentative D call: TRBD2 (5 bases). The CDR3 extends over 15 amino acids. CDR1 and CDR2 from the germline V gene are SGHNT and YYREEE (reference sequence). Trimming stripped 6 bases from V and 5 bases from J, with 20 bases between. CDR3 sequence (DNA): TGTGCCAGCACGTTGACCCTTGGTGGAGGCGAGACCCAGTACTTC. Its protein product is CASTLTLGGGETQYF.

This rearrangement joins TRBV19 to TRBJ1-1; no firm D call. The CDR3 consists of 14 residues. Deletions cut 3 bases from V and 4 bases from J, with 12 bases between. CDR1 and CDR2 from the germline V gene are LNHDA and SQIVND (reference sequence). CDR3 DNA: TGTGCCAGTAGTATCGTGAGGGCGCCCACTGAAGCTTTCTTT. As protein: CASSIVRAPTEAFF.

This clone was observed a single time. CDR3: CASRGDRPNTEAFF. CDR3 nucleotide sequence: TGTGCCAGCAGGGGGGACAGGCCGAACACTGAAGCTTTCTTT. This chain uses TRBV27 with TRBJ1-1; TRBD1 aligns across 8 bases. Germline values: CDR1 MNHEY, CDR2 SMNVEV (reference sequence). The ends lost 6 bases at V and 1 base at J; junction bases unmatched: 4. The CDR3 is 14 amino acids.

The chain recombines TRBV27 with TRBJ2-1; a possible D gene is TRBD2 (6 bases). The CDR3 runs 13 residues. V gave up 3 bases and J gave up 7 bases, with 10 bases separating them. Germline V CDR1 and CDR2: MNHEY, SMNVEV (reference sequence). The CDR3 DNA reads as TGTGCCAGCAGTTTGGACGGAGGGAATGAGCAGTTCTTC. This translates into CASSLDGGNEQFF.

By frequency in the sample, this clone is medium-sized. This chain uses TRBV6-6 with TRBJ2-5; D is possibly TRBD2 (6 bases). CDR1 is MNHNY, CDR2 SVGAGI, per germline (reference sequence). V shed 3 bases and J shed 1 base, with 9 bases lying between them. The CDR3 totals 14 residues. In nucleotides, the CDR3 is TGTGCCAGCAGTTATGGGGGGATCCAAGAGACCCAGTACTTC. This translates into CASSYGGIQETQYF.